This T cell receptor beta chain was documented in a study of neurological immune-mediated disorders. The making of cDNA relied on 5'RACE with 10-nucleotide random UMIs. TCRdb fed the 5' RACE reads into MiXCR, producing one record per CDR3 protein. The repertoire consists of 45,000 to 55,000 distinct CDR3 sequences, with around 4% occurring once and the leading ten covering approximately 5.9%. PBMCs stored at -80 C, 2 million in total, were the source of the unsorted libraries. Notes on the study in general: Among 34 multiple sclerosis patients, 18 had repertoires that phylogenetic grouping placed in one related-CDR3 cluster, a possible signature. The study found the most TCR clonal expansion in HTLV-1-associated myelopathy and the least in multiple sclerosis, below healthy controls.

Concerning this clonotype itself: Its antigen is as yet unknown.

The sequence came from a man between 60 and 75 years old with multiple sclerosis. Sequencing was carried out using PBMCs.

The DNA for the CDR3 is TGTGCCAGCAGTTCCCGGGGCGGGTACAATGAGCAGTTCTTC. This encodes CASSSRGGYNEQFF. The rearrangement links TRBV2 to TRBJ2-1; D possibly matches TRBD1 or TRBD2 (5 bases each). The germline V gene encodes CDR1 SNHLY and CDR2 FYNNEI. The germline V and J ends were trimmed by 5 bases and 4 bases, with 12 bases remaining between them. The CDR3 is 14 residues long.